This T cell receptor beta chain was captured in a study of blood T cell repertoires in COVID-19. Some clones are missing from TCRdb's copy, which holds only in-frame ones; the method was immunoSEQ multiplex PCR. The table lists 90,000 to 110,000 clones, 82% of them singletons. With V trimmed by 3 bases and J by 2 bases, 6 bases remained unmatched. Germline assignment: CDR1 KGHSH and CDR2 LQKENI. The length of the CDR3 is 16 residues. The clonotype comes from a woman over 75 with acute or convalescent COVID-19. V usage is TRBV18 and J usage is TRBJ1-5; TRBD1 aligns across 8 bases. Sequencing was carried out using peripheral blood. The CDR3, as DNA: TGTGCCAGCTCACCGAACAGGGGGTCGGGCAATCAGCCCCAGCATTTT. Its translation: CASSPNRGSGNQPQHF. The full variable domain, its missing parts supplied by reference TRBV18 and TRBJ1-5, is NAGVMQNPRHLVRRRGQEARLRCSPMKGHSHVYWYRQLPEEGLKFMVYLQKENIIDESGMPKERFSAEFPKEGPSILRIQQVVRGDSAAYFCASSPNRGSGNQPQHFGDGTRLSIL.